This T cell receptor beta chain was recorded in a study of cytotoxic CD8 clonotypes in ibrutinib-treated CLL. About the study: Investigators reported around 25 partial and 2 complete responses; after median approximately 74 months, approximately 15 patients remained remitted and around twelve progressed.

CDR3 length equals 16 residues. V was shortened by 1 base and J by 8 bases, with 18 bases between the two germline ends. Germline V gene sequence: CDR1 SEHNR, CDR2 FQNEAQ (reference sequence). Profiling relied on immunoSEQ multiplex PCR, and the TCRdb table lists in-frame clones only, not all of them. This table has approximately 32,000 clones, 60% to 80% appearing once. The sequence derives from a human donor with chronic lymphocytic leukemia. The specimen was PBMCs, collected before ibrutinib treatment. The V and J genes are TRBV7-9 and TRBJ1-3; D call uncertain. The chain's CDR3 is CASSLVWVRPEDTIYF. CDR3 DNA: TGTGCCAGCAGCTTAGTATGGGTGCGGCCCGAGGACACCATATATTTT.